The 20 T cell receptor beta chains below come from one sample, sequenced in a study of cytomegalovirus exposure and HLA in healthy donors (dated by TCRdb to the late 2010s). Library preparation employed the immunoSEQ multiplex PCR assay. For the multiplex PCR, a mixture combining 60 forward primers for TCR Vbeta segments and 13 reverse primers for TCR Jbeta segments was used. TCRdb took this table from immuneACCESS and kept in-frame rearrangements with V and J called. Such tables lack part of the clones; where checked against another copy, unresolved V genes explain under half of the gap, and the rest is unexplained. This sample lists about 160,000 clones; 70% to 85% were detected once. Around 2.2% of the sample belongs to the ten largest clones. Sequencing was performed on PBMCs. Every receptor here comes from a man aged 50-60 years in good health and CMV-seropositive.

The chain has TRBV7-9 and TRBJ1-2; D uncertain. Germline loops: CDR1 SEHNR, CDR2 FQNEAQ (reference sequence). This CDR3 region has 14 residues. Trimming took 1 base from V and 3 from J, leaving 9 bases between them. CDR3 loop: CASSLDLGDYGYTF. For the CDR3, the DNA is TGTGCCAGCAGCTTAGATCTGGGAGACTATGGCTACACCTTC. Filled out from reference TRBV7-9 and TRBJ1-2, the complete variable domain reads DTGVSQNPRHKITKRGQNVTFRCDPISEHNRLYWYRQTLGQGPEFLTYFQNEAQLEKSRLLSDRFSAERPKGSFSTLEIQRTEQGDSAMYLCASSLDLGDYGYTFGSGTRLTVV.

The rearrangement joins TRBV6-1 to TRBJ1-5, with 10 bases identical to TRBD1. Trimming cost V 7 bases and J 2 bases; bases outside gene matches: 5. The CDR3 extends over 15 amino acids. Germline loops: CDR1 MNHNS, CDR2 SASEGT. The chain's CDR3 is CASIDGTGGNQPQHF. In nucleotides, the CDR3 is TGTGCCAGCATCGATGGGACAGGGGGCAATCAGCCCCAGCATTTT.

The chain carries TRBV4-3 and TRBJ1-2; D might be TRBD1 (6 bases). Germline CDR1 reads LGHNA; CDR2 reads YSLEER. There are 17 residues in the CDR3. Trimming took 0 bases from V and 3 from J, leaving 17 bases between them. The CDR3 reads CASSQETTGLFYYGYTF. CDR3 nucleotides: TGCGCCAGCAGCCAAGAAACTACAGGGTTGTTCTACTATGGCTACACCTTC.

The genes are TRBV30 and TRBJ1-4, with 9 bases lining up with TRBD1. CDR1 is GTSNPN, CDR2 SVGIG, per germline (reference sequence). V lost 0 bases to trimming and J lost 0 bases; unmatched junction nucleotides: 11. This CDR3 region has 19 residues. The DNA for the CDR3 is TGTGCCTGGAGTGTAGGGACAGGGCTCTTTTTTTCAACTAATGAAAAACTGTTTTTT. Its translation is CAWSVGTGLFFSTNEKLFF.

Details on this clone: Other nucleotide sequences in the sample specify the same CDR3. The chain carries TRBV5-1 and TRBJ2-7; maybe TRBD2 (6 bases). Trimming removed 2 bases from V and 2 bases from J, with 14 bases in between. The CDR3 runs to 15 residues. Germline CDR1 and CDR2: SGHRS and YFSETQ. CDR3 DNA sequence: TGCGCCAGCAGCTTCACGGGGGTCAACCCCTACGAGCAGTACTTC. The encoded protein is CASSFTGVNPYEQYF.

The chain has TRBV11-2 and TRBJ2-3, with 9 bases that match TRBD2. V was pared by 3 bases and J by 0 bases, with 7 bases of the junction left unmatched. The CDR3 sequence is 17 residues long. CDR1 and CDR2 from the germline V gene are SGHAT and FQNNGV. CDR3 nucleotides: TGTGCCAGCAGCTTCGACGGACTAGCGAGTAGCACAGATACGCAGTATTTT. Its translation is CASSFDGLASSTDTQYF.

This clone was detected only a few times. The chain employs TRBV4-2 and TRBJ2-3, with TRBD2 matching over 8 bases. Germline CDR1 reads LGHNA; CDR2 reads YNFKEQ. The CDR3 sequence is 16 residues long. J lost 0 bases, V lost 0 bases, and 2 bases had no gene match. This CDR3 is CASSQERGGSTDTQYF. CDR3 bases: TGTGCCAGCAGCCAAGAACGCGGGGGGAGCACAGATACGCAGTATTTT.

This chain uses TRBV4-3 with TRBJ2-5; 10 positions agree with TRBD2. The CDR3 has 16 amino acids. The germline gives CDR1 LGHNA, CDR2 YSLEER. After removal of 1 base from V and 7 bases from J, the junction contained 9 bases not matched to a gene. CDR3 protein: CASSQGLAGQRGTQYF. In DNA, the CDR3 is TGCGCCAGCAGCCAAGGACTAGCGGGCCAGAGGGGGACCCAGTACTTC.

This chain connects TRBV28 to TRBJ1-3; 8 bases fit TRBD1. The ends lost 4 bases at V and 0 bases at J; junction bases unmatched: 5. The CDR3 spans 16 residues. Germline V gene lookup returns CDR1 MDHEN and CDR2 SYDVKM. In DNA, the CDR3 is TGTGCCAGCAGTTCAGGGGGCTACTTCTCTGGAAACACCATATATTTT. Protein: CASSSGGYFSGNTIYF.

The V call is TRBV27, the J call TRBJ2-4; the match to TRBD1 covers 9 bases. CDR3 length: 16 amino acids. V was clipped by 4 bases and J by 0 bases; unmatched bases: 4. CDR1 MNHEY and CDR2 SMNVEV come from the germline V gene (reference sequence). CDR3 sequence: CASSYRGPLAKNIQYF. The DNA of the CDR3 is TGTGCCAGCAGTTACAGGGGGCCCCTAGCCAAAAACATTCAGTACTTC.

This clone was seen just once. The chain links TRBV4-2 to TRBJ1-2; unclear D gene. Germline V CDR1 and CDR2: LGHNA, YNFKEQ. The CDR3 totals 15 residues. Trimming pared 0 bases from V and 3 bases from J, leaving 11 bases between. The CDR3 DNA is TGTGCCAGCAGCCAAGACTTGTTCCCTGACTATGGCTACACCTTC. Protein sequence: CASSQDLFPDYGYTF.

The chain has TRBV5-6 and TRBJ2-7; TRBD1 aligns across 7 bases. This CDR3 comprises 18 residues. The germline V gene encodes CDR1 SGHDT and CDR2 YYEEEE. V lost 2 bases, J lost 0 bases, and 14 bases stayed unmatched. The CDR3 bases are TGTGCCAGCAGCTTAGGCGCTGAGGAAGGGGGCTACTCCTACGAGCAGTACTTC. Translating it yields CASSLGAEEGGYSYEQYF.

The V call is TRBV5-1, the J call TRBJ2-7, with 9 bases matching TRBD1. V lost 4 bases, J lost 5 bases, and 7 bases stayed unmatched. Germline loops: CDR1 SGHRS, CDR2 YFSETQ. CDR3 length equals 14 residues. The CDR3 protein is CASSPRRTGDEQYF. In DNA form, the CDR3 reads TGCGCCAGCAGCCCCCGGAGGACAGGGGACGAGCAGTACTTC.

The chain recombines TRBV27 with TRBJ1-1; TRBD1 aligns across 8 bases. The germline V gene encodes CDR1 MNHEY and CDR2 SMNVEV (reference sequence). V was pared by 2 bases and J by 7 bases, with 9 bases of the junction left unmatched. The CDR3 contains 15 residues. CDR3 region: CASSLLGQGAVEAFF. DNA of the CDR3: TGTGCCAGCAGTTTACTCGGGCAGGGGGCCGTTGAAGCTTTCTTT.

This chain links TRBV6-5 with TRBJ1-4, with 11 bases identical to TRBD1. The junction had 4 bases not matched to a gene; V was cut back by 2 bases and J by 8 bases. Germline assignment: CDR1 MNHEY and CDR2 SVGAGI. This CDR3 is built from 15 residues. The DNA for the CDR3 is TGTGCCAGCAGTTACGCTGGGACAGGGGGGGAAAAACTGTTTTTT. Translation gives CASSYAGTGGEKLFF.

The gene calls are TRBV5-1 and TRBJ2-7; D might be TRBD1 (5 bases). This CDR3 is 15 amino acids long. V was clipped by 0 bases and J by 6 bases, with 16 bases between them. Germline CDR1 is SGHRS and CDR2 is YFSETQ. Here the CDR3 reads CASSLGGQGTGEQYF. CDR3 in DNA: TGCGCCAGCAGCTTGGGTGGCCAGGGAACTGGCGAGCAGTACTTC.

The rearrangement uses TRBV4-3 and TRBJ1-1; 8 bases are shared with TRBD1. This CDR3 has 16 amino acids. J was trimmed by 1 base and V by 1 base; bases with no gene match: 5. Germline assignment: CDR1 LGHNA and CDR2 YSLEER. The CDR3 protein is CASSQAWTGPNTEAFF. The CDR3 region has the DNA TGCGCCAGCAGCCAAGCCTGGACAGGGCCGAACACTGAAGCTTTCTTT.

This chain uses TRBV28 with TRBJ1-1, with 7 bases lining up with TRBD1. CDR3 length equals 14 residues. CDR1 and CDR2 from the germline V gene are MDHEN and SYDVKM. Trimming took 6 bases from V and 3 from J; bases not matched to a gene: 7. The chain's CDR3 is CASSLRGGYTEAFF. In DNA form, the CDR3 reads TGTGCCAGCAGCCTTAGAGGGGGCTACACTGAAGCTTTCTTT.

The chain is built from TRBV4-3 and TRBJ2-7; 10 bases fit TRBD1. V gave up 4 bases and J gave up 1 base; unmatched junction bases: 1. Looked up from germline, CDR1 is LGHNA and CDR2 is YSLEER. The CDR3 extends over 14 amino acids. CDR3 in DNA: TGCGCCAGCAGCCCGGGACAGGGGTCCTACGAGCAGTACTTC. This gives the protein CASSPGQGSYEQYF.

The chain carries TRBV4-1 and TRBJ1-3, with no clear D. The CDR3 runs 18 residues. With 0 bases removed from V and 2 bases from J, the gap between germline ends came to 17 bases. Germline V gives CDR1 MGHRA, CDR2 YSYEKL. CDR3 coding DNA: TGCGCCAGCAGCCAAGATCCCCAGGTGATATTGACTGGAAACACCATATATTTT. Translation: CASSQDPQVILTGNTIYF.